The sequence of this T cell receptor (beta chain) was determined in a study of cytomegalovirus exposure and HLA in healthy donors. The PCR employed 60 Vbeta primers together with 13 Jbeta primers. The assay was immunoSEQ multiplex PCR, and TCRdb's table has in-frame clones only and misses some. The table includes about 200,000 clones, roughly 80% detected once. Germline V gene sequence: CDR1 SGHVS, CDR2 FQNEAQ. The CDR3 runs to 15 residues. V lost 5 bases and J 0 bases, leaving 10 bases between the germline ends. The receptor was isolated from a male donor in good health and CMV-seronegative. V and J are TRBV7-8 and TRBJ2-2; TRBD2 is a possible D gene (5 bases). Material: PBMCs. CDR3 nucleotides: TGTGCCAGCAGCGTCAGCGGAACGAACACCGGGGAGCTGTTTTTT. It encodes CASSVSGTNTGELFF.